A selection of T cell receptor beta chains follows, all from one sample in a study of CD8 T cells in Susac syndrome. TCRdb reanalysed the immunoSEQ multiplex PCR reads using MiXCR and keeps one entry per CDR3 protein. This table holds a few hundred thousand distinct CDR3 sequences, roughly 90% found once. Sequences were obtained from CD8+ T cells from PBMCs. The receptors derive from a human donor with multiple sclerosis. CDR3s include the opening cysteine and the closing phenylalanine or tryptophan. A D gene is named only where the DNA matches it firmly.

TRBJ1-1	TRBD1	TRBV7-8	CASSFPGGTVEAFF
TRBJ2-1	TRBD1	TRBV14	CASSGTGEVNEQFF
TRBJ2-7	-	TRBV30	CAWSVTSGRDEQYF
TRBJ2-7	-	TRBV4-2	CASSQDRRYEQYF
TRBJ1-1	-	TRBV7-9	CASSFTKGAFF
TRBJ2-7	TRBD2	TRBV10-3	CAINREGSGSYEQYF
TRBJ2-7	-	TRBV11-2	CASTGGPLRQYF
TRBJ1-6	-	TRBV23-1	CASSQGPGDPYNSPLHF
TRBJ2-2	-	TRBV7-9	CASSPWFSPGELFF
TRBJ2-1	-	TRBV15	CATSQGQGGHNEQFF
TRBJ2-1	-	TRBV2	CASSETALVSEQFF
TRBJ2-1	-	TRBV27	CASSPGTTNTHKQFF
TRBJ2-5	TRBD2	TRBV13	CASSSTGKTSGGVVTQYF
TRBJ2-3	-	TRBV4-1	CASSRTEAGDTQYF
TRBJ2-3	TRBD2	TRBV4-1	CASGPGTNTDTQYF
TRBJ2-2	TRBD2	TRBV4-3	CASSPGGTLFTGELFF
TRBJ2-1	-	TRBV9	CASSPQGGAKYNEQFF
TRBJ2-5	-	TRBV7-9	CASSTPLARVEETQYF
TRBJ1-5	TRBD1	TRBV6-5	CASSPDRGNQPQHF
TRBJ1-2	-	TRBV5-6	CASSWTGQLSNYGYTF
TRBJ2-7	-	TRBV13	CASSRTRTYEQYF
TRBJ2-2	-	TRBV7-8	CASSLGGGGSVPPGGELFF
TRBJ1-2	-	TRBV12-3/TRBV12-4	CASSIGSTANYGYTF
TRBJ1-2	-	TRBV28	CASSLSLAYGYTF
TRBJ1-2	-	TRBV19	CASSSRRGKANYGYTF
TRBJ2-6	TRBD1	TRBV9	CASSVDRGSGANVLTF
TRBJ2-3	-	TRBV4-1	CASSSAEDTQYF
TRBJ2-5	TRBD2	TRBV5-1	CASSLSGGSGETQYF
TRBJ1-2	TRBD1	TRBV13	CASSSRQGDYGYTF
TRBJ2-2	-	TRBV7-9	CASKGLNTGELFF
TRBJ1-2	TRBD1	TRBV7-9	CASSLGSGGRNGYTF
TRBJ2-7	-	TRBV15	CATSTSRGSSYEQYF
TRBJ2-1	TRBD2	TRBV7-9	CASSPLAGGPHDEQFF
TRBJ2-1	TRBD1	TRBV12-3/TRBV12-4	CASSRDSYEEQFF
TRBJ2-4	TRBD2	TRBV12-3/TRBV12-4	CASCGGDKNIQYF
TRBJ2-7	TRBD2	TRBV12-3/TRBV12-4	CASSPSSYGGEQYF
TRBJ1-5	-	TRBV5-6	CASSLGGHSNQPQHF
TRBJ2-1	TRBD2	TRBV5-4	CASTSGLAYEQFF
TRBJ1-1	-	TRBV10-3	CAISEALISEAFF
TRBJ2-1	TRBD1	TRBV19	CASNDRGGEQFF
TRBJ2-7	-	TRBV13	CASSFGGGWDGISYEQYF
TRBJ1-1	-	TRBV27	CASSFGSRGNTEAFF
TRBJ2-2	-	TRBV7-8	CASSLDTGPNTGELFF
TRBJ1-5	-	TRBV30	CAWSGAGVRQPQHF
TRBJ1-1	-	TRBV4-3	CASSQERGDTEAFF
TRBJ2-7	-	TRBV9	CASSVEGEPSYEQYF
TRBJ2-2	TRBD2	TRBV27	CASTHGWLAGGRFGGELFF
TRBJ1-1	-	TRBV29-1	CSATANTEAFF
TRBJ2-1	TRBD2	TRBV4-1	CASSLVILRGLADGNEQFF
TRBJ2-7	-	TRBV2	CASNPEQYF
TRBJ1-2	-	TRBV6-6	CASSYYPGNYGYTF
TRBJ2-3	TRBD1	TRBV7-2	CASSFRDRDADTQYF
TRBJ2-7	-	TRBV5-1	CASSFGSVLYEQYF
TRBJ2-1	TRBD2	TRBV25-1	CASSGIRSGSGEQFF
TRBJ1-2	-	TRBV7-9	CASSPPGGDYGYTF
TRBJ2-5	-	TRBV12-3/TRBV12-4	CASSLTAETQYF
TRBJ2-2	TRBD2	TRBV10-3	CAISESSGPHPGELFF
TRBJ1-1	TRBD1	TRBV6-2/TRBV6-3	CASSGQGATEAFF
TRBJ2-1	-	TRBV7-3	CASSQGGGSSYNEQFF
TRBJ2-2	-	TRBV9	CASSPKGGPPAGELFF